Included here is one TCR beta chain sequence, with context. The antigen remains unidentified. This entry is derived from a study of CD8 T cells in ankylosing spondylitis. Study-wide findings and caveats: Past research had described some motif variants in reactive arthritis synovial fluid and blood. Seemingly characteristic of ankylosing spondylitis blood was a TCR beta motif consisting of about 8 highly homologous variants.

This CDR3 is 15 amino acids long. V lost 3 bases, J lost 8 bases, and 13 bases stayed unmatched. Germline CDR1 SGDLS, CDR2 YYNGEE. TCRdb reprocessed the 5' RACE reads with MiXCR, giving one entry per CDR3 protein. The sample lists 670,000 or so distinct CDR3 sequences, 15% to 20% seen once, with 15% to 20% in the top ten. Sample: blood, either unsorted or a sorted T cell fraction (not recorded which). The origin of this receptor is a male donor with ankylosing spondylitis. This rearrangement joins TRBV9 to TRBJ1-2; 7 positions match TRBD1. This chain's CDR3 is CASSARDSRPSGYTF. The CDR3 DNA is TGTGCCAGCAGCGCCAGGGACAGTCGCCCAAGCGGCTACACCTTC.